The 29 T cell receptor beta chains given below trace back to one sample, sequenced in a study of beta chain features in type 1 diabetes. Whole-study findings and limits: TCRB CDR3 length was moderately but significantly reduced in all four CD4+ subsets of Type 1 diabetes patients.

These receptors have no identified antigens. Sequenced material consisted of expressed TCRB transcripts (all of the isolated RNA was reverse transcribed). TCRdb keeps only in-frame clones here, not all; method: immunoSEQ multiplex PCR. The sample has 250,000 to 300,000 clones, 13% to 15% seen once; the top ten hold less than 0.02%. Sample: naive CD4+ T cells from blood. The receptors derive from a man aged 25-45 years with type 1 diabetes.

CDR3 amino acids: CASSLRASINNEQFF. CDR3 in DNA: TGTGCCAGCAGCTTACGAGCTAGTATCAACAATGAGCAGTTCTTC. V usage is TRBV7-9 and J usage is TRBJ2-1; D not certain. The CDR3 runs to 15 residues. Germline lookup yields CDR1 SEHNR and CDR2 FQNEAQ (reference sequence). The germline V and J ends were trimmed by 2 bases and 5 bases, with 13 bases remaining between them.

This clone has just a few counts. The chain joins TRBV19 to TRBJ2-1; 8 bases line up with TRBD2. V gave up 1 base and J gave up 5 bases; unmatched junction bases: 4. Per germline, CDR1 LNHDA and CDR2 SQIVND (reference sequence). The length of the CDR3 is 15 residues. CDR3 sequence: CASSIVKAGDNEQFF. The CDR3 bases are TGTGCCAGTAGTATAGTCAAAGCGGGAGACAATGAGCAGTTCTTC.

J is TRBJ2-2 and V is TRBV5-4; tentative D call: TRBD1 (6 bases). Trimming left V 0 bases short and J 3 bases short, with 6 bases between. Germline assignment: CDR1 SGHNT and CDR2 YYREEE (reference sequence). The CDR3 is made up of 14 amino acids. The CDR3: CASSLAGDTGELFF. The CDR3, as DNA: TGTGCCAGCAGCTTGGCAGGGGACACCGGGGAGCTGTTTTTT.

This clone appeared a few times. The genes are TRBV5-1 and TRBJ1-2; no firm D call. V was shortened by 0 bases and J by 0 bases, with 6 bases between the two germline ends. There are 14 residues in the CDR3. Germline CDR1 is SGHRS and CDR2 is YFSETQ. This chain's CDR3 is CASSLGEANYGYTF. The CDR3 DNA reads as TGCGCCAGCAGCTTGGGGGAGGCTAACTATGGCTACACCTTC.

This clone was seen only a few times. The chain recombines TRBV7-2 with TRBJ2-7, with D possibly being TRBD1 (6 bases). The germline CDR1 and CDR2 sequences are SGHTA and FQGNSA. The CDR3 loop spans 13 amino acids. Between the trimmed V and J ends, which lost 5 bases and 2 bases, there was a span of 10 bases. CDR3 nucleotide sequence: TGTGCCAGCAGCCAAGGACAGACCTACGAGCAGTACTTC. Translation gives CASSQGQTYEQYF.

J is TRBJ1-5 and V is TRBV7-2; no clear D. This CDR3 region has 13 residues. V was cut by 5 bases and J by 3 bases, with 8 bases left in between. Looked up from germline, CDR1 is SGHTA and CDR2 is FQGNSA. CDR3 sequence (DNA): TGTGCCAGCAGCCTACGTCTCAATCAGCCCCAGCATTTT. Encoded protein: CASSLRLNQPQHF.

The table lists this clone with a few counts. The chain has TRBV30 and TRBJ1-5; D is undetermined. The V and J ends lost 0 bases and 6 bases respectively, with 6 bases between them. The germline CDR1 and CDR2 sequences are GTSNPN and SVGIG (reference sequence). The CDR3 has 12 residues. The CDR3 sequence is CAWSVGSQPQHF. CDR3 sequence (DNA): TGTGCCTGGAGTGTAGGGAGTCAGCCCCAGCATTTT. The entire variable domain, with the rest obtained from reference TRBV30 and TRBJ1-5, is as follows: SQTIHQWPATLVQPVGSPLSLECTVEGTSNPNLYWYRQAAGRGLQLLFYSVGIGQISSEVPQNLSASRPQDRQFILSSKKLLLSDSGFYLCAWSVGSQPQHFGDGTRLSIL.

The chain couples TRBV5-1 to TRBJ2-3, with D perhaps TRBD2 (6 bases). The CDR3 length is 13 residues. V was trimmed by 9 bases and J by 0 bases, leaving 11 bases between them. Germline assignment: CDR1 SGHRS and CDR2 YFSETQ. CDR3 loop: CATGLLSTDTQYF. CDR3 bases: TGCGCCACTGGACTACTCAGCACAGATACGCAGTATTTT.

The gene calls are TRBV30 and TRBJ2-1; D might be TRBD1 (6 bases). Germline loops: CDR1 GTSNPN, CDR2 SVGIG (reference sequence). Trimming cost V 1 base and J 4 bases, with 8 bases left between them. The length of the CDR3 is 13 residues. The chain's CDR3 is CAWSGTAYNEQFF. DNA for the CDR3: TGTGCCTGGAGTGGGACAGCTTACAATGAGCAGTTCTTC. The complete variable domain, with remaining parts taken from reference TRBV30 and TRBJ2-1, reads SQTIHQWPATLVQPVGSPLSLECTVEGTSNPNLYWYRQAAGRGLQLLFYSVGIGQISSEVPQNLSASRPQDRQFILSSKKLLLSDSGFYLCAWSGTAYNEQFFGPGTRLTVL.

This clone showed up just a few times. The rearrangement uses TRBV5-1 and TRBJ2-1, with 12 bases that match TRBD2. The CDR3 contains 17 residues. V lost 3 bases and J lost 2; bases outside the gene matches: 6. Germline CDR1 is SGHRS and CDR2 is YFSETQ. The CDR3 region is CASSSGLAGGPYNEQFF. Here the CDR3 DNA reads TGCGCCAGCAGCTCAGGTCTAGCGGGAGGGCCCTACAATGAGCAGTTCTTC. The variable domain in full, completed from reference TRBV5-1 and TRBJ2-1, reads KAGVTQTPRYLIKTRGQQVTLSCSPISGHRSVSWYQQTPGQGLQFLFEYFSETQRNKGNFPGRFSGRQFSNSRSEMNVSTLELGDSALYLCASSSGLAGGPYNEQFFGPGTRLTVL.

This clone came up a few times. This chain connects TRBV29-1 to TRBJ2-7; possibly TRBD2 for D (5 bases). Germline V CDR1 and CDR2: SQVTM, ANQGSEA. The CDR3 extends over 13 amino acids. Trimming removed 4 bases at V and 6 bases at J, with 16 bases between. CDR3 amino acids: CSVGFAGSAEQYF. The CDR3 coding sequence is TGCAGCGTTGGGTTTGCGGGTTCCGCCGAGCAGTACTTC.

This clone was found a few times. The V and J genes are TRBV10-3 and TRBJ2-1, with 9 nucleotides matching TRBD2. In germline, CDR1 is ENHRY, CDR2 SYGVKD. The CDR3 runs 16 residues. The J segment lost 0 bases and the V segment lost 6 bases, leaving 6 bases of the junction unmatched. CDR3 coding DNA: TGTGCCATCAGGGGCGGTAGCGGGAGCTCCTACAATGAGCAGTTCTTC. It codes for CAIRGGSGSSYNEQFF.

This clone was seen more than once but under ten times. The chain recombines TRBV5-1 with TRBJ2-5, with a possible D match to TRBD1 (6 bases). The CDR3 has 18 residues. Germline V gene sequence: CDR1 SGHRS, CDR2 YFSETQ. V shed 4 bases and J shed 2 bases, with 24 bases lying between them. The CDR3 here is CASSTGPGTPRLQETQYF. The CDR3 nucleotides read TGCGCCAGCAGCACAGGGCCCGGGACACCACGACTTCAAGAGACCCAGTACTTC.

This clone was counted a few times. The chain couples TRBV19 to TRBJ1-1, with 8 bases that match TRBD1. Germline CDR1 and CDR2: LNHDA and SQIVND (reference sequence). V was pared by 3 bases and J by 4 bases, with 4 bases of the junction left unmatched. The CDR3 extends over 14 amino acids. CDR3 sequence: CASSISGQGTEAFF. For the CDR3, the DNA is TGTGCCAGTAGTATTTCTGGACAGGGCACTGAAGCTTTCTTT.

This clone was counted only a few times. The V gene is TRBV29-1, the J gene TRBJ2-3; 12 nucleotides agree with TRBD2. This CDR3 has 14 residues. Germline trimming cut 7 bases from V and 4 bases from J; bases unmatched to any gene: 6. Germline CDR1 is SQVTM and CDR2 is ANQGSEA. In nucleotides, the CDR3 is TGCAGCGGAGGACTAGCGGGACCCCCAGATACGCAGTATTTT. This sequence encodes CSGGLAGPPDTQYF.

This clone was counted between two and nine times. The chain uses TRBV15 and TRBJ2-1; TRBD1 matches 10 bases. Germline values: CDR1 LNHNV, CDR2 YYDKDF (reference sequence). The CDR3 length is 16 residues. V was clipped by 5 bases and J by 4 bases; unmatched bases: 8. Written as DNA, the CDR3 is TGTGCCACCAGCGGCCGGTCGGGACAGGGGTACAATGAGCAGTTCTTC. Translation gives CATSGRSGQGYNEQFF.

This clone has only a few counts. The rearrangement links TRBV28 to TRBJ2-6; possible D gene TRBD1, 6 bases. Trimming cost V 3 bases and J 5 bases, with 14 bases left between them. The CDR3 is 16 residues long. Germline-derived CDR1 and CDR2 are MDHEN and SYDVKM. DNA of the CDR3: TGTGCCAGCAGTTTGGGTGGGGGCGCTCGGGCCAACGTCCTGACTTTC. Its translation: CASSLGGGARANVLTF.

The chain links TRBV15 to TRBJ2-7; maybe TRBD1 (6 bases). The CDR3 is made up of 15 amino acids. V lost 3 bases and J lost 1, with 13 bases in between. Per the germline V gene, CDR1 is LNHNV and CDR2 is YYDKDF (reference sequence). Here the CDR3 reads CATSRNRDKSYEQYF. CDR3 nucleotides: TGTGCCACCAGCAGGAACCGGGACAAATCCTACGAGCAGTACTTC.

The CDR3 protein is CASSEFLRDTQYF. The CDR3 coding sequence is TGTGCCAGCAGTGAATTTCTGAGGGATACGCAGTATTTT. The V and J genes are TRBV6-1 and TRBJ2-3; no clear D gene. V was trimmed by 2 bases and J by 6 bases, leaving 9 bases between them. Looked up from germline, CDR1 is MNHNS and CDR2 is SASEGT. This CDR3 is built from 13 residues.

This chain connects TRBV9 to TRBJ2-1, with 8 bases lining up with TRBD1. The length of the CDR3 is 13 residues. The J segment lost 5 bases and the V segment lost 8 bases, leaving 6 bases of the junction unmatched. Germline V gives CDR1 SGDLS, CDR2 YYNGEE. DNA for the CDR3: TGTGCCAGTTCGGACAGGGAGAACAATGAGCAGTTCTTC. It yields the protein CASSDRENNEQFF.

The chain joins TRBV14 to TRBJ1-2; D gene uncertain. The CDR3 sequence is 12 residues long. Trimming took 1 base from V and 8 from J, leaving 8 bases between them. CDR1 is SGHDN, CDR2 FVKESK, per germline. Here the CDR3 DNA reads TGTGCCAGCAGCCAAGTCGGGGTCGGCTACACCTTC. Amino acid sequence: CASSQVGVGYTF.

The rearrangement uses TRBV28 and TRBJ1-5; TRBD1 matches at 7 bases. Trimming at V came to 5 bases and at J to 7 bases, leaving 14 bases not matched to a gene. From germline, CDR1 is MDHEN and CDR2 SYDVKM. The CDR3 totals 16 residues. The CDR3 region is CASSPQGLTGKQPQHF. The CDR3 DNA is TGTGCCAGCAGTCCTCAAGGACTGACAGGGAAACAGCCCCAGCATTTT.

This clone was observed a few times. In nucleotides, the CDR3 is TGTGCCAGCAGAAAGCAGGGGGGCGGTGAGCAGTTCTTC. The encoded protein is CASRKQGGGEQFF. The chain uses TRBV28 and TRBJ2-1; TRBD1 is a possible D gene (7 bases). Germline lookup yields CDR1 MDHEN and CDR2 SYDVKM. The CDR3 is 13 residues long. V shed 6 bases and J shed 9 bases, with 15 bases lying between them.

This clone was seen a handful of times. The J gene is TRBJ2-5, the V gene TRBV5-6, with D maybe TRBD1 (6 bases). The germline V and J ends were trimmed by 6 bases and 1 base, with 19 bases remaining between them. From germline, CDR1 is SGHDT and CDR2 YYEEEE. The CDR3 loop spans 16 amino acids. CDR3 protein: CASTLMSGQVQETQYF. Here the CDR3 DNA reads TGTGCCAGCACCTTAATGTCGGGACAAGTCCAAGAGACCCAGTACTTC.

The chain is built from TRBV11-2 and TRBJ2-3; 14 bases match TRBD2. Unmatched junction bases numbered 3, after V lost 4 bases and J lost 3 bases. This CDR3 is 16 amino acids long. Germline V lookup: CDR1 SGHAT, CDR2 FQNNGV. The CDR3 nucleotides are TGTGCCAGCAGCTCGGGGACTAGCGGGAGAACAGATACGCAGTATTTT. This translates into CASSSGTSGRTDTQYF.

This clone was picked up a small number of times. The rearrangement links TRBV28 to TRBJ2-7; D ambiguous. Trimming took off 6 bases at V and 3 bases at J, with 6 bases between the two ends. CDR1 and CDR2 from the germline V gene are MDHEN and SYDVKM. This CDR3 region has 11 residues. The CDR3 region has the DNA TGTGCCAGCAGCGTGAGCTACGAGCAGTACTTC. Protein sequence: CASSVSYEQYF.

The chain employs TRBV5-1 and TRBJ2-5, with D uncertain. The V end was cut by 3 bases, the J end by 0 bases, with 6 bases between. This CDR3 region has 13 residues. The germline V gene encodes CDR1 SGHRS and CDR2 YFSETQ. The CDR3 DNA sequence: TGCGCCAGCAGCTCACTAAACCAAGAGACCCAGTACTTC. It codes for CASSSLNQETQYF.

The chain is built from TRBV7-6 and TRBJ2-5, with 9 nucleotides matching TRBD1. This CDR3 is 15 amino acids long. Germline trimming cut 4 bases from V and 3 bases from J; bases unmatched to any gene: 6. The germline gives CDR1 SGHVS, CDR2 FNYEAQ. Here the CDR3 reads CASSSTRTGEETQYF. CDR3 in DNA: TGTGCCAGCAGCTCCACCCGGACAGGGGAAGAGACCCAGTACTTC.

This clone has just a few counts. The chain links TRBV29-1 to TRBJ1-5, with D perhaps matching TRBD1 (5 bases). With 4 bases removed from V and 3 bases from J, the gap between germline ends came to 10 bases. Germline V gives CDR1 SQVTM, CDR2 ANQGSEA. The CDR3 runs 13 residues. CDR3 amino acids: CSVGGLDNQPQHF. The DNA for the CDR3 is TGCAGCGTTGGGGGCCTGGACAATCAGCCCCAGCATTTT.